Here is one TCR beta chain with its context. This record comes from a study of blood T cell repertoires in COVID-19. The wider study: The analysed material was cDNA or gDNA that came from T cells, B-cell-depleted T cells, or PBMCs.

The study recruited people aged about 18 to 95 years across 24 US areas. Before they entered the study, exposed participants had met a COVID-19 case within 2 weeks. Germline V gene data show CDR1 as SGHTA and CDR2 as FQGNSA. V was shortened by 2 bases and J by 7 bases, with 20 bases between the two germline ends. CDR3 length equals 16 residues. Authors' methods: Reference gene primers were amplified, and this amplification served to estimate nucleated cell counts. Assay used: immunoSEQ multiplex PCR; TCRdb lists only in-frame clones, some missing. Clone size and V and J calls were adopted from that table, with D and trimming inferred from the DNA. The repertoire holds about 140,000 clones, 84% seen once, with about 1.5% in the top ten.

This clonotype was sampled from a woman under 30 who had been exposed to COVID-19. The gene calls are TRBV7-2 and TRBJ1-2; possibly TRBD1 for D (5 bases). The material sequenced was PBMCs or T cells enriched from blood (not recorded which). The CDR3 DNA reads as TGTGCCAGCAGCTTATTCTCCGGACAACCCGAGCGTGGCTACACCTTC. This sequence encodes CASSLFSGQPERGYTF.